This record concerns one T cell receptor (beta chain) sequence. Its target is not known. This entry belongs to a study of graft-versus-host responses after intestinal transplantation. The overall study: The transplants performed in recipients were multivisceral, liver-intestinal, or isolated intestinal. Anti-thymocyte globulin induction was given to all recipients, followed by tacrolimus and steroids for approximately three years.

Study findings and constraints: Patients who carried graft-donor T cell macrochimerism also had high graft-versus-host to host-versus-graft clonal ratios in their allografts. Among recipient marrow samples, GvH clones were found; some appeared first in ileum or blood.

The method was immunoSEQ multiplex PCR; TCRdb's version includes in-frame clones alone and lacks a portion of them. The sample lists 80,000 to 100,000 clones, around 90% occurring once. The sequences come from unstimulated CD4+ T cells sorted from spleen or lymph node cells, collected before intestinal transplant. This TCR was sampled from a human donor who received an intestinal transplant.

The DNA of the CDR3 is TGTGCCTGGAGCCCACGCCGGACAGGGGTGCCCTACAATGAGCAGTTCTTC. Its protein is CAWSPRRTGVPYNEQFF. The rearrangement uses TRBV30 and TRBJ2-1, with TRBD1 matching over 9 bases. Trimming cost V 3 bases and J 2 bases; bases outside gene matches: 11. Germline assignment: CDR1 GTSNPN and CDR2 SVGIG (reference sequence). This CDR3 has 17 amino acids. Full variable domain (missing parts from reference TRBV30 and TRBJ2-1): SQTIHQWPATLVQPVGSPLSLECTVEGTSNPNLYWYRQAAGRGLQLLFYSVGIGQISSEVPQNLSASRPQDRQFILSSKKLLLSDSGFYLCAWSPRRTGVPYNEQFFGPGTRLTVL.